This is a list of T cell receptor beta chains from one sample in a study of blood T cell repertoires in COVID-19. TCRdb keeps only in-frame clones here, not all; method: immunoSEQ multiplex PCR. The sample consists of 130,000 to 150,000 clones, more than 80% of them appearing once. The material sequenced was peripheral blood. The receptor set was obtained from a human donor with acute or convalescent COVID-19. The donor label of this sample is uncertain. The CDR3 runs from the conserved cysteine through the conserved F or W.

>15|TRBJ1-5|TRBV24-1
CATSDRTGGGQPQHF
>12|TRBJ1-1|TRBV6-6
CASSYPQGRAFF
>18|TRBJ2-3|TRBV21-1
CASSKVGVAGGHQDTQYF
>15|TRBJ2-1|TRBV9
CASSPSGLTYNEQFF
>14|TRBJ2-2|TRBV29-1
CSVRTGPNTGELFF
>16|TRBJ2-2|TRBV5-1
CASSLFSGGNTGELFF
>14|TRBJ1-1|TRBV29-1
CSVRPGVVNTEAFF
>12|TRBJ1-2|TRBV7-8
CASSLGSYGYTF
>13|TRBJ2-3|TRBV11-3
CASRRDGTDTQYF
>15|TRBJ1-4|TRBV5-6
CASSLYPAANEKLFF
>14|TRBJ2-7|TRBV11-2
CASSLGGSPYEQYF
>18|TRBJ2-4|TRBV3-1/TRBV3-2
CASSQPTGTSRRGNIQYF
>13|TRBJ1-1|TRBV12-5
CASGFGVNTEAFF
>16|TRBJ1-5|TRBV5-6
CASSLGGLRGNQPQHF
>13|TRBJ2-7|TRBV13
CASSFPHTHEQYF
>14|TRBJ2-1|TRBV29-1
CSVNGQGARNEQFF
>14|TRBJ1-6|TRBV14
CASSQESYNSPLHF
>12|TRBJ1-1|TRBV5-6
CASSWGTGEPFF
>14|TRBJ2-3|TRBV11-1
CASSPDPGADTQYF
>14|TRBJ2-5|TRBV21-1
CASSKAEGGETQYF
>14|TRBJ1-5|TRBV6-4
CASSLEPGSQPQHF
>14|TRBJ1-3|TRBV30
CAWSGAGAGNTIYF
>13|TRBJ2-7|TRBV10-3
CAIRPDSSYEQYF
>15|TRBJ1-5|TRBV6-5
CASSLEGFSNQPQHF
>13|TRBJ2-2|TRBV2
CASNLAGTGELFF
>13|TRBJ1-1|TRBV6-5
CASSRQGNTEAFF
>14|TRBJ1-1|TRBV4-1
CASSPQGTGGDAFF
>18|TRBJ2-3|TRBV5-6
CASSPGPTLADSPDTQYF
>15|TRBJ2-3|TRBV2
CAGERGQGPADTQYF
>12|TRBJ2-1|TRBV11-2
CASSLGTNEQFF
>12|TRBJ2-3|TRBV5-5
CAVSGFTDTQYF
>13|TRBJ2-2|TRBV5-6
CASSFPTGGELFF
>14|TRBJ1-1|TRBV15
CATSRDRPGASAFF
>16|TRBJ2-5|TRBV9
CASSVQQGQGKETQYF
>13|TRBJ1-2|TRBV2
CASSGVLARGYTF
>14|TRBJ2-3|TRBV5-1
CASSPGQSTDTQYF
>13|TRBJ1-2|TRBV6-4
CASGPTGKGGYTF
>17|TRBJ2-2|TRBV10-3
CAISESWTGMGTGELFF
>14|TRBJ1-1|TRBV18
CASSPTGANTEAFF
>16|TRBJ1-1|TRBV4-1
CASSLLKGQMNTEAFF
>14|TRBJ1-1|TRBV2
CASNSDRTNTEAFF
>18|TRBJ1-2|TRBV6-1
CASSEKRQGTGGRYGYTF
>16|TRBJ2-3|TRBV5-6
CASSTPGQGMTDTQYF
>13|TRBJ1-1|TRBV5-4
CASSFQGGTEAFF
>14|TRBJ1-2|TRBV29-1
CSVLPGTGGYGYTF
>13|TRBJ2-7|TRBV9
CASSGWDSHEQYF
>13|TRBJ1-2|TRBV2
CASSGTHREGYTF
>14|TRBJ1-1|TRBV5-6
CASTEGQGFTEAFF
>12|TRBJ1-1|TRBV19
CASSMGGSGAFF
>19|TRBJ2-6|TRBV18
CASSSFIGQAYSGANVLTF
>17|TRBJ2-2|TRBV19
CASSSGLAGTNTGELFF
>15|TRBJ1-5|TRBV24-1
CATSDQTGGVQPQHF
>13|TRBJ2-7|TRBV13
CASSLGQGVEQYF